This T cell receptor (beta chain) was obtained from a study of low-dose radiotherapy and immunotherapy resistance in tumors. At the level of the study: Intravenous ipilimumab 1 mg/kg every six weeks was given with nivolumab 240 mg every two weeks.

Time point denoted: before trial treatment. Patients with advanced, tumor-infiltrating lymphocyte-negative solid tumors were eligible. This clonotype was observed at least ten times. Primers used for first-strand cDNA, a TRAV- and TRBV-specific set, covered both alpha and beta chains. The authors ran around 19 PCR cycles to amplify TCRs with a constant-region primer and V-primer adapter. Amplification (by in vitro transcription) was performed on isolated mRNA. TCRdb reprocessed the reads via MiXCR and lists one record per CDR3 protein. The sample has tens of thousands of distinct CDR3 sequences; around 30% are singletons. The receptor was isolated from a female donor with ovarian cancer. Sequenced material: PBMCs, taken before treatment.

The CDR3 bases are TGCGCCAGCAGCCAAGGTTCGGAGCGGATCACAGATACGCAGTATTTT. This translates into CASSQGSERITDTQYF. The V and J genes are TRBV4-3 and TRBJ2-3; maybe TRBD2 (5 bases). Germline loops: CDR1 LGHNA, CDR2 YSLEER. There are 16 residues in the CDR3. V was cut by 1 base and J by 2 bases, with 13 bases left in between.